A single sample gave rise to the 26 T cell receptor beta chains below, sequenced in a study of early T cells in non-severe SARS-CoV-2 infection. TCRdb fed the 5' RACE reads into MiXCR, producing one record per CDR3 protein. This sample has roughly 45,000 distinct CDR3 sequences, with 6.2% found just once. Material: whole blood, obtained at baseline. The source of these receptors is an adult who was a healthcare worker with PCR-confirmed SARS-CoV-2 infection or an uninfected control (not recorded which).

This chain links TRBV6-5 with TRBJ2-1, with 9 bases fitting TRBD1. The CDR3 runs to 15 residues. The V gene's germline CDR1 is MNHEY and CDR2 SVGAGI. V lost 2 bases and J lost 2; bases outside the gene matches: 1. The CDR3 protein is CASSYRTGAYNEQFF. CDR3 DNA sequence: TGTGCCAGCAGTTACCGGACAGGGGCCTACAATGAGCAGTTCTTC.

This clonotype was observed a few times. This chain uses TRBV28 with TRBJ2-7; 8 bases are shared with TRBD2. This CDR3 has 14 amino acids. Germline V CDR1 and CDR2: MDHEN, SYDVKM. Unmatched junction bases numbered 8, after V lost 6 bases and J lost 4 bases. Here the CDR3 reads CASSREGFGYEQYF. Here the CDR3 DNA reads TGTGCCAGCAGCCGGGAGGGCTTTGGGTACGAGCAGTACTTC.

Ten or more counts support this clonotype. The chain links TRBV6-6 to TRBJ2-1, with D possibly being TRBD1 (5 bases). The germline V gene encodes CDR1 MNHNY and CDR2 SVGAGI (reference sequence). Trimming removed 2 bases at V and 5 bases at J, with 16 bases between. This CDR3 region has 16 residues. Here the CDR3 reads CASSYLERGRNNEQFF. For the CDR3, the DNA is TGTGCCAGCAGTTACCTCGAAAGGGGCCGTAACAATGAGCAGTTCTTC.

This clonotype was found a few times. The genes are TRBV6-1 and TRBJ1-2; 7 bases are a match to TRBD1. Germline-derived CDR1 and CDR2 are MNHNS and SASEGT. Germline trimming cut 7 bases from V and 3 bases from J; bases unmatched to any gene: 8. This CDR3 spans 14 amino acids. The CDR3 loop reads CASTSLGGDYGYTF. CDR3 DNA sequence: TGTGCCAGCACCTCCCTAGGGGGCGACTATGGCTACACCTTC.

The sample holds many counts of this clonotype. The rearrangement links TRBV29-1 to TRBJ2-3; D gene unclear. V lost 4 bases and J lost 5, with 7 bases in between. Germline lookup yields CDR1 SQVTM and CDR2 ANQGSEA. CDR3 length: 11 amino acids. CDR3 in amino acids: CSVGSGDTQYF. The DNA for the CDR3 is TGCAGCGTTGGCTCGGGAGATACGCAGTATTTT.

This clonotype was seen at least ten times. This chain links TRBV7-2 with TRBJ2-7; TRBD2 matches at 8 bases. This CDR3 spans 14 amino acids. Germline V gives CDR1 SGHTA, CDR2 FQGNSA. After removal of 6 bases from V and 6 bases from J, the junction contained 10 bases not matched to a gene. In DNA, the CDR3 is TGTGCCAGCAGTTTCGGGACTAGGTTTTTCGAGCAGTACTTC. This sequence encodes CASSFGTRFFEQYF. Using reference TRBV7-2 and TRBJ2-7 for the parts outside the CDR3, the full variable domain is GAGVSQSPSNKVTEKGKDVELRCDPISGHTALYWYRQSLGQGLEFLIYFQGNSAPDKSGLPSDRFSAERTGGSVSTLTIQRTQQEDSAVYLCASSFGTRFFEQYFGPGTRLTVT.

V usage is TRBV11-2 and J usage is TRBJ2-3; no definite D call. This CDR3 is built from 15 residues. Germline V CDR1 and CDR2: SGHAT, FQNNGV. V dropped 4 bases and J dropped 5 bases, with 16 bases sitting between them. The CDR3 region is CASSSGFGFGDTQYF. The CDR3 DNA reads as TGTGCCAGCAGCTCCGGGTTTGGTTTTGGAGATACGCAGTATTTT.

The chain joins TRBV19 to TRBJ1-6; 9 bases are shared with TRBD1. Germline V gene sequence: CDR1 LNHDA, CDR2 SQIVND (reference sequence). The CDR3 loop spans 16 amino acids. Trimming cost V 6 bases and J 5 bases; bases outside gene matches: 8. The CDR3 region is CASRTNRGPNNSPLHF. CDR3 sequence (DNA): TGTGCCAGTAGGACCAACAGGGGGCCGAATAATTCACCCCTCCACTTT.

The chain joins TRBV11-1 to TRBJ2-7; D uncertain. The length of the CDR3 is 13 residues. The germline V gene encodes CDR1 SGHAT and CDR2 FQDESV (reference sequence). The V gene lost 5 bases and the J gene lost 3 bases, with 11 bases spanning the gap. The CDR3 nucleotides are TGTGCCAGCAGCCCCCCCGGGCTCTACGAGCAGTACTTC. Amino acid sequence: CASSPPGLYEQYF.

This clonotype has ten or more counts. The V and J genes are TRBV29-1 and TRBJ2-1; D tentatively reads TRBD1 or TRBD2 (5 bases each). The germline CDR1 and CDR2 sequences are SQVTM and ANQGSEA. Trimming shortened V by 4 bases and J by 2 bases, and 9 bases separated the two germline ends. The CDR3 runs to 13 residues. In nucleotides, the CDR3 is TGCAGCGTTGCTATGGGGGCCTACAATGAGCAGTTCTTC. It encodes CSVAMGAYNEQFF.

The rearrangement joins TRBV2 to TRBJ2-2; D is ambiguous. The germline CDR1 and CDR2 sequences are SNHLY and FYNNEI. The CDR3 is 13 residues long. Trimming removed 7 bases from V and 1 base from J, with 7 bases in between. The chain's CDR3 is CASIGQNTGELFF. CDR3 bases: TGTGCCAGCATAGGGCAGAACACCGGGGAGCTGTTTTTT.

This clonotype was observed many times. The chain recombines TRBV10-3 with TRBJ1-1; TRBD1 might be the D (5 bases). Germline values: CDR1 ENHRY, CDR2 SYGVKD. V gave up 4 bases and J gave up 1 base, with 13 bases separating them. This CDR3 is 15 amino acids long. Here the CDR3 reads CAISGLRVGNTEAFF. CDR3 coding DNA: TGTGCCATCAGTGGACTCAGGGTCGGGAACACTGAAGCTTTCTTT.

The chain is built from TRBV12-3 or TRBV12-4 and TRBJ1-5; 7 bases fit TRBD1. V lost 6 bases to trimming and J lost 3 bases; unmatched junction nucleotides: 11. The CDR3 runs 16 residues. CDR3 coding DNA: TGTGCCAGCAGCCATGGGACAGCAGTGCTCAATCAGCCCCAGCATTTT. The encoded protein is CASSHGTAVLNQPQHF.

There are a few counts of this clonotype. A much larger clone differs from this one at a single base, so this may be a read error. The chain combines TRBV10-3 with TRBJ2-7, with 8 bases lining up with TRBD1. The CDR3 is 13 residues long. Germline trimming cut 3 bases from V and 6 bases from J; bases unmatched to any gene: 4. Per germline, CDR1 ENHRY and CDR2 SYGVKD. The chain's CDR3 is CAISDSTGVEQYF. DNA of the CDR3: TGTGCCATCAGTGACTCGACAGGGGTCGAGCAGTACTTC.

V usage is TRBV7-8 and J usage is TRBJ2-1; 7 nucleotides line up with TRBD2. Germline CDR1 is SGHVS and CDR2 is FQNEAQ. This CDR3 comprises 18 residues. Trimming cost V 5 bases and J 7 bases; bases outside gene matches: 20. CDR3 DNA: TGTGCCAGCAGCCTGCGCCCTGTGGGAGGGCCTGGGAGTAATGAGCAGTTCTTC. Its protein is CASSLRPVGGPGSNEQFF. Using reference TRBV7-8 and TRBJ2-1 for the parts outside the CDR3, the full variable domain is GAGVSQSPRYKVAKRGQDVALRCDPISGHVSLFWYQQALGQGPEFLTYFQNEAQLDKSGLPSDRFFAERPEGSVSTLKIQRTQQEDSAVYLCASSLRPVGGPGSNEQFFGPGTRLTVL.

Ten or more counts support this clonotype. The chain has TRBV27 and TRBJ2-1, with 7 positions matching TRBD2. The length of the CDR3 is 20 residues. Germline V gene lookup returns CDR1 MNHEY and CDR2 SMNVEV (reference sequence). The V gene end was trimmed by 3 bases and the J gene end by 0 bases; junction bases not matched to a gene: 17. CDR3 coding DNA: TGTGCCAGCAGTTTTATGGCTAGCGGATTTCTACCGAGCTCCTACAATGAGCAGTTCTTC. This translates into CASSFMASGFLPSSYNEQFF.

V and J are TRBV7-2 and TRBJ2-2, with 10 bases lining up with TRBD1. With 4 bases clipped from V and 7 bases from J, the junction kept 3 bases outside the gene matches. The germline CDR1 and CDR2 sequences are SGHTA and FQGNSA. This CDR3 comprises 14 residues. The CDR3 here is CASSSGQGIGELFF. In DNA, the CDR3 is TGTGCCAGCAGCTCGGGACAGGGGATCGGGGAGCTGTTTTTT. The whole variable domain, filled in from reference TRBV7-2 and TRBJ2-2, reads GAGVSQSPSNKVTEKGKDVELRCDPISGHTALYWYRQSLGQGLEFLIYFQGNSAPDKSGLPSDRFSAERTGGSVSTLTIQRTQQEDSAVYLCASSSGQGIGELFFGEGSRLTVL.

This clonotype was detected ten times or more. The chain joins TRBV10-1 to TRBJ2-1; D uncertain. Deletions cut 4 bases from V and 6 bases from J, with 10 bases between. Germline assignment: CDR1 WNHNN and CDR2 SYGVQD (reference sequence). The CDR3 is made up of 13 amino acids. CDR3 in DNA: TGCGCCAGCAGTGCAGTTGGGTTCAATGAGCAGTTCTTC. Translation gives CASSAVGFNEQFF.

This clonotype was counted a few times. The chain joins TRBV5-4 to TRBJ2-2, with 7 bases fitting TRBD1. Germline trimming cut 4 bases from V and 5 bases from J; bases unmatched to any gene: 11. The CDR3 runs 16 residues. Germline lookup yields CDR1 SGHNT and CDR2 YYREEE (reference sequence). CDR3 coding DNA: TGTGCCAGCAGCCCAGAAATGACAGGGCGGACCGGGGAGCTGTTTTTT. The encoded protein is CASSPEMTGRTGELFF.

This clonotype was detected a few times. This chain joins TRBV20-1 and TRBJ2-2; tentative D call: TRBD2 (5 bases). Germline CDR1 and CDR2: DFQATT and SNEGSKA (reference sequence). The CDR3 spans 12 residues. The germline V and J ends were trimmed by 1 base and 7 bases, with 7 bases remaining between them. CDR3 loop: CSARGTGGELFF. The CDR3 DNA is TGCAGTGCTAGAGGGACTGGCGGGGAGCTGTTTTTT.

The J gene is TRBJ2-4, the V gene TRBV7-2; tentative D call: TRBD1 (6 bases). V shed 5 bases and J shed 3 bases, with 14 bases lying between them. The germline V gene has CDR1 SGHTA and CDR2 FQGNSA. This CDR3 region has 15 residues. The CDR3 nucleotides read TGTGCCAGCAGCCCTGGGACACGGGGCAAAAACATTCAGTACTTC. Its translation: CASSPGTRGKNIQYF. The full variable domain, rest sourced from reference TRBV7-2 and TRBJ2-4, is GAGVSQSPSNKVTEKGKDVELRCDPISGHTALYWYRQSLGQGLEFLIYFQGNSAPDKSGLPSDRFSAERTGGSVSTLTIQRTQQEDSAVYLCASSPGTRGKNIQYFGAGTRLSVL.

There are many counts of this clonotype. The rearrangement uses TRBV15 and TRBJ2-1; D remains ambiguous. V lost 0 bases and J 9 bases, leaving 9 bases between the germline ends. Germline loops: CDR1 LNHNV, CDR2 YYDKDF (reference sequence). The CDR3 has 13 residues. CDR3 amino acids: CATSRDPETEQFF. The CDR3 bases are TGTGCCACCAGCAGAGATCCTGAGACTGAGCAGTTCTTC.

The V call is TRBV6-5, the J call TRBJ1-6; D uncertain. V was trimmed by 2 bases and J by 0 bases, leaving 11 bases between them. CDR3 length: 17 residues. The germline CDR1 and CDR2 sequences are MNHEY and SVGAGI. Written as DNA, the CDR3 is TGTGCCAGCAGTTACAGTTCCCCGGACTCCTATAATTCACCCCTCCACTTT. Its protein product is CASSYSSPDSYNSPLHF.

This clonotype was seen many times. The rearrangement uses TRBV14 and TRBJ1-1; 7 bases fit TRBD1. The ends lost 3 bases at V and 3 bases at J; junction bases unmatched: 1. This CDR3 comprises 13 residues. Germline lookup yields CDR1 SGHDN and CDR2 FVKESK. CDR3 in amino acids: CASSQGQYTEAFF. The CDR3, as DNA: TGTGCCAGCAGCCAGGGACAGTACACTGAAGCTTTCTTT. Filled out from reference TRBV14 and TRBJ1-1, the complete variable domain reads EAGVTQFPSHSVIEKGQTVTLRCDPISGHDNLYWYRRVMGKEIKFLLHFVKESKQDESGMPNNRFLAERTGGTYSTLKVQPAELEDSGVYFCASSQGQYTEAFFGQGTRLTVV.

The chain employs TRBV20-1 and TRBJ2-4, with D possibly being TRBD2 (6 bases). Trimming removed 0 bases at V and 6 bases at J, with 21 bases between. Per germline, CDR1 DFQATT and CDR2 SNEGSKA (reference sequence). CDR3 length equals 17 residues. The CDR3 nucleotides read TGCAGTGCTAGAGATAAGGGAGGAAGGACCCTTTCAAACATTCAGTACTTC. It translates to CSARDKGGRTLSNIQYF.

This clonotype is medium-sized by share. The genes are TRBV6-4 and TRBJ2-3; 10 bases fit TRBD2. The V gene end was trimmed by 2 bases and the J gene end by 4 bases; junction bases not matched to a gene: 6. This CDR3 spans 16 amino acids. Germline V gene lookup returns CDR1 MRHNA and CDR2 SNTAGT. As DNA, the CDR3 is TGTGCCAGCAGTGACGGGGTAGCGGGAGGCCCAGATACGCAGTATTTT. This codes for CASSDGVAGGPDTQYF.